This T cell receptor (beta chain) is drawn from a study of blood T cell repertoires in COVID-19. Study at large: T cells, B-cell-depleted T cells, or PBMCs provided the cDNA or gDNA that served as material.

In its sample, this clone was seen many times. In the study's own analysis: Scientists estimated how many nucleated cells there were by amplifying reference gene primers. The protocol was immunoSEQ multiplex PCR, while the TCRdb copy is restricted to in-frame clones and leaves out a portion. V and J calls and clone size follow that table, whereas D and trimming were derived from the DNA. The sample yields approximately 130,000 clones, roughly 86% seen once. The V gene's germline CDR1 is SGHTA and CDR2 FQGNSA. J was trimmed by 2 bases and V by 5 bases; bases with no gene match: 8. This CDR3 is 17 amino acids long.

The clonotype originates from a human donor in a cohort sampled during active COVID-19. The sequenced sample was peripheral blood. The rearrangement uses TRBV7-2 and TRBJ2-3; TRBD2 matches 12 bases. CDR3 region: CASSGTSGGTYTDTQYF. CDR3 DNA sequence: TGTGCCAGCAGCGGAACTAGCGGGGGGACCTACACAGATACGCAGTATTTT. The entire variable domain, with the rest obtained from reference TRBV7-2 and TRBJ2-3, is as follows: GAGVSQSPSNKVTEKGKDVELRCDPISGHTALYWYRQSLGQGLEFLIYFQGNSAPDKSGLPSDRFSAERTGGSVSTLTIQRTQQEDSAVYLCASSGTSGGTYTDTQYFGPGTRLTVL.